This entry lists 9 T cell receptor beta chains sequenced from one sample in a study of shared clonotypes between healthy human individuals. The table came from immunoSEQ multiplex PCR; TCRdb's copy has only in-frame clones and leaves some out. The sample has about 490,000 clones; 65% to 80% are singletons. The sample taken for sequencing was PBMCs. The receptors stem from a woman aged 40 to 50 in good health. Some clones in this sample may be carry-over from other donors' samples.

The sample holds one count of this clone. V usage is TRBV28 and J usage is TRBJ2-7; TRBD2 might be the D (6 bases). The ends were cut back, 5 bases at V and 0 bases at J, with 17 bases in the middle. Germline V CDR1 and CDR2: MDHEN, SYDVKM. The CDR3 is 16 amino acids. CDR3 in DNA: TGTGCCAGCAGTCCAGGTAGTGGGACTCCCTCCTACGAGCAGTACTTC. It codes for CASSPGSGTPSYEQYF.

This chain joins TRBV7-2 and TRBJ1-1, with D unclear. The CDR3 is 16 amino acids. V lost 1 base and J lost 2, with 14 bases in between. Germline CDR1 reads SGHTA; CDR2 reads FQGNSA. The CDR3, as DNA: TGTGCCAGCAGCTTAGTAGGTGGGGAAGTAAACACTGAAGCTTTCTTT. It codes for CASSLVGGEVNTEAFF.

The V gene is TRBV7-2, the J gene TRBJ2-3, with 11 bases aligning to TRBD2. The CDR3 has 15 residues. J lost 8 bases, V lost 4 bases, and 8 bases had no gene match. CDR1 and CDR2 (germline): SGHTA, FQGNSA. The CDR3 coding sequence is TGTGCCAGCAGCTCAAGACTAGCGGGATTGGGTACGCAGTATTTT. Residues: CASSSRLAGLGTQYF.

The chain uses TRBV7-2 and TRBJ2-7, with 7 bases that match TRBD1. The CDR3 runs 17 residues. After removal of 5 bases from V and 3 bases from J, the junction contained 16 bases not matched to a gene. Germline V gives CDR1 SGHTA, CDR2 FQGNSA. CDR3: CASSHPGTEPELYEQYF. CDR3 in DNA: TGTGCCAGCAGCCATCCCGGGACAGAACCGGAGCTCTACGAGCAGTACTTC.

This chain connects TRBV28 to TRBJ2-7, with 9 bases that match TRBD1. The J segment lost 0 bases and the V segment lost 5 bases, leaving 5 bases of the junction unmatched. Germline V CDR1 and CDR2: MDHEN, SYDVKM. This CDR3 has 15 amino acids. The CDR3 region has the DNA TGTGCCAGCAGTCCCGGGACAGGGCCCTCCTACGAGCAGTACTTC. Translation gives CASSPGTGPSYEQYF.

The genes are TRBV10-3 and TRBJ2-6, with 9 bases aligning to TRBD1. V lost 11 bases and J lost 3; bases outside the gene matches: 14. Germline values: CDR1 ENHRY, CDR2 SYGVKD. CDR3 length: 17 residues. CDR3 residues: CAVSPGQGNRGANVLTF. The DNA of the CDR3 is TGTGCCGTAAGCCCGGGACAGGGAAATCGTGGGGCCAACGTCCTGACTTTC.

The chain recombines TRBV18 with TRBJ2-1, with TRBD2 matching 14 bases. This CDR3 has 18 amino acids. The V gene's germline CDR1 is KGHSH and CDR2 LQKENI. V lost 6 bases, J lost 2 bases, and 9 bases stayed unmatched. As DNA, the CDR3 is TGTGCCAGCTCCCCGAGGGGACTAGCGGGAGTAACCTACAATGAGCAGTTCTTC. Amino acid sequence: CASSPRGLAGVTYNEQFF.

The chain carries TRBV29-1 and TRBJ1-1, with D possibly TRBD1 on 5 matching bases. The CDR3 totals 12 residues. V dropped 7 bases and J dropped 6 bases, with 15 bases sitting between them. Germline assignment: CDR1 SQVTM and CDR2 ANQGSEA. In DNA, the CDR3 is TGCAGCGCAGGGCTACCGGACGCTGAAGCTTTCTTT. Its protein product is CSAGLPDAEAFF.

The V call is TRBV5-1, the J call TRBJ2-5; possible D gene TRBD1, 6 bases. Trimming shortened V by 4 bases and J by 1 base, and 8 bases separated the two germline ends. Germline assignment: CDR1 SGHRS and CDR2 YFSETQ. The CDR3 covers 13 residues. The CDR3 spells CASSPGAQETQYF. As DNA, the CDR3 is TGCGCCAGCAGCCCAGGGGCCCAAGAGACCCAGTACTTC. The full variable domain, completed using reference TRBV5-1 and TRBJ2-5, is KAGVTQTPRYLIKTRGQQVTLSCSPISGHRSVSWYQQTPGQGLQFLFEYFSETQRNKGNFPGRFSGRQFSNSRSEMNVSTLELGDSALYLCASSPGAQETQYFGPGTRLLVL.